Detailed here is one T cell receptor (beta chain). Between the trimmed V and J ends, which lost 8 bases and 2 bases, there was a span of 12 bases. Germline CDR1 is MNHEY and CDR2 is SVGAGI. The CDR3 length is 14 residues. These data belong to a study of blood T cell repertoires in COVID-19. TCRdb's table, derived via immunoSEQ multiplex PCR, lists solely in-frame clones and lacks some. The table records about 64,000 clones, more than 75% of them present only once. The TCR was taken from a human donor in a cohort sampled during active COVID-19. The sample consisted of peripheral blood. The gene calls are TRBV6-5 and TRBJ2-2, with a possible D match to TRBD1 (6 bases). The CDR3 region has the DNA TGTGCCAGCGGGGCAGGGACAAACACCGGGGAGCTGTTTTTT. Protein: CASGAGTNTGELFF.